One sample yielded the 2 T cell receptor beta chains listed below, sequenced in a study of spatial heterogeneity in lung cancer (dated by TCRdb to between 2018 and 2020). Library creation used 5' RACE. The instrument given in TCRdb is NextSeq 500. Starting from the raw public reads, TCRdb applied fastp trimming at Q25, assembled clones with MiXCR and retained in-frame beta chains. Identical CDR3 protein sequences are pooled into one entry, listed with their most common genes and DNA. The sample includes roughly 46,000 distinct CDR3 sequences, with roughly 12% observed a single time. The biggest ten clones account for approximately 30% of the sample. The time point label, as the study defines it: blood at routine non-recurrence follow-up after resection. The sample here was PBMCs, taken at follow-up. Receptors originate from a male donor with early-stage non-small cell lung cancer.

This clonotype was recorded at least ten times. This rearrangement joins TRBV27 to TRBJ2-7, with D possibly matching TRBD2 (5 bases). This CDR3 has 14 residues. The germline V gene has CDR1 MNHEY and CDR2 SMNVEV (reference sequence). Trimming removed 6 bases at V and 0 bases at J, with 12 bases between. The CDR3: CASRPGSISYEQYF. The CDR3 nucleotides read TGTGCCAGCAGACCGGGATCTATCTCCTACGAGCAGTACTTC.

CDR3 protein: CASSAYRDAYEQYF. Written as DNA, the CDR3 is TGTGCCAGCAGCGCCTACAGGGATGCCTACGAGCAGTACTTC. J is TRBJ2-7 and V is TRBV9; D possibly corresponds to TRBD1 (6 bases). Germline CDR1 and CDR2: SGDLS and YYNGEE. The CDR3 length is 14 residues. Trimming removed 3 bases at V and 2 bases at J, with 12 bases between.